These T cell receptor beta chains were read from a single sample in a study of response to subunit inactivated influenza vaccine. TCRdb re-derived calls from the RT-PCR reads in MiXCR, one entry per CDR3 protein. Among under 800,000 distinct CDR3 sequences listed, 11% to 15% were seen once. The sequencing used PBMCs from blood, collected 14 to 15 days before vaccination. The receptors were gathered from a man over 45 who received an inactivated influenza vaccine. Both conserved end residues are part of each CDR3. D genes are given only for firm matches. Clone size, where shown, is once, few, many, or a class for clones that have expanded.

cdr3_aa cdr3_nt v_call clone_size j_call d_call
CSVAQRQDSYEQYF TGCAGCGTCGCCCAACGACAGGACTCCTACGAGCAGTACTTC TRBV29-1 many TRBJ2-7 .
CAIGIQGGGQPQHF TGTGCCATTGGAATCCAGGGCGGGGGACAGCCCCAGCATTTT TRBV10-3 once TRBJ1-5 .
CASSLAKGAYGYTF TGTGCCAGCAGCCTCGCAAAGGGCGCCTATGGCTACACCTTC TRBV7-2 many TRBJ1-2 .
CASSFVGTKTQYF TGTGCCAGCAGTTTCGTGGGAACAAAGACCCAGTACTTC TRBV28 few TRBJ2-5 .
CATSDPSAGSGEETQYF TGTGCCACCAGTGACCCGAGCGCGGGCAGCGGCGAAGAGACCCAGTACTTC TRBV24-1 . TRBJ2-5 .
CASGKGLAGANEQFF TGTGCCAGCGGAAAGGGACTAGCGGGAGCCAATGAGCAGTTCTTC TRBV12-3/TRBV12-4 . TRBJ2-1 TRBD2
CASSLGGYENIQYF TGTGCCAGCAGCTTAGGGGGATATGAAAACATTCAGTACTTC TRBV7-2 . TRBJ2-4 .
CAICPGQGIFSDTGELFF TGTGCCATCTGTCCGGGACAGGGAATATTTTCGGACACCGGGGAGCTGTTTTTT TRBV10-3 few TRBJ2-2 TRBD1
CSAPFPRQGFGYEQYF TGCAGTGCTCCATTCCCGAGACAGGGGTTTGGCTACGAGCAGTACTTC TRBV20-1 few TRBJ2-7 TRBD1
CATSRDPGGYTEAFF TGTGCCACCAGCAGAGATCCAGGGGGATACACTGAAGCTTTCTTT TRBV15 . TRBJ1-1 TRBD1
CASSSRGGGQPQHF TGTGCCAGCAGCTCCCGGGGAGGGGGCCAGCCCCAGCATTTT TRBV12-3/TRBV12-4 . TRBJ1-5 TRBD1
CASSQDSRVARFYTF TGCGCCAGCAGCCAAGATAGCAGGGTGGCCCGTTTCTACACCTTC TRBV4-3 . TRBJ1-2 .
CASSLVSGGAYEQYF TGTGCCAGCAGCTTAGTGAGCGGGGGGGCCTACGAGCAGTACTTC TRBV11-1 . TRBJ2-7 TRBD2
CSDPPSSGDSYEQYF TGCAGTGACCCCCCCAGTAGCGGGGACTCCTACGAGCAGTACTTC TRBV20-1 . TRBJ2-7 TRBD2
CASILSSQGDTQYF TGTGCCAGCATCTTGTCCTCCCAGGGGGATACGCAGTATTTT TRBV2 many TRBJ2-3 .
CASMTGDTQYF TGTGCCAGCATGACGGGAGATACGCAGTATTTT TRBV28 . TRBJ2-3 .